This T cell receptor (beta chain) is from a study of Ad26.COV2.S vaccination and SARS-CoV-2 variants (dated by TCRdb to the early 2020s). About the full investigation: Donors in the vaccine arm were drawn from COV1001, a phase I-IIa trial of Ad26.COV2.S in healthy adults that was multicentre, randomized, double-blind and placebo-controlled. TCRbeta repertoire sequencing served as the tool for gauging how specific and how broad the SARS-CoV-2-reactive T cell receptors were following Ad26.COV2.S vaccination. Ad26.COV2.S was administered intramuscularly at a dose of 5x10^10 or 1x10^11 viral particles, either as one shot or as two shots given 56 days apart. Throughout the experiments and outcome assessment, investigators stayed blinded to trial group allocation. Trial participants were randomized into five groups of five: low-dose or high-dose Ad26.COV2.S given once or twice, or placebo on both occasions. The TCR-sequenced set comprised around 32 samples: approximately 20 Ad26.COV2.S vaccine recipients, 5 placebo recipients and 8 SARS-CoV-2 convalescent individuals. Paper-wide results and their limitations: Spike-specific TCR breadth was higher in Ad26.COV2.S recipients than in placebo recipients (P = 0.0014). Comparable non-spike TCR breadth was observed between vaccine and placebo recipients, consistent with only spike being contained in the vaccine. The authors noted that the TCR breadth and depth analyses may have underestimated total T cell responses. After vaccination, spike-specific CD8+ and CD4+ T cell responses were reported to show substantial breadth. The study was not powered for comparison of responses between vaccine doses or regimens.

On this clone itself: Its recognized antigen is unknown. No per-base quality is available; no much larger clone lies one base away.

Deletion took 2 bases off V and 0 bases off J, with a span of 17 bases between the germline ends. The CDR3 spans 18 residues, from the cysteine through the phenylalanine. This entry keeps only the CDR3 DNA: 54 bases, framed from base 1. CDR1 and CDR2 are read off the germline V gene as MNHGY and SAAAGT. The immunoSEQ Assay was used to sequence TCRbeta CDR3 regions. After extraction, genomic DNA underwent amplification by bias-controlled multiplex PCR, followed by high-throughput sequencing. Regarding the original processing steps: Collapsing and filtering of sequences were performed to quantify the absolute abundance of each unique TCRbeta CDR3 region. T cell fraction was estimated by normalizing TCRbeta template counts to usable DNA, which was measured by amplifying reference genes present in all nucleated cells. Repertoire TCRs were annotated as SARS-CoV-2-specific when V gene, CDR3 amino acid sequence and J gene were exactly matched to a known reactive TCR set. MIRA supplied the reference SARS-CoV-2 TCR set, which was filtered for enrichment in COVID-19-positive ImmuneCODE repertoires so that public or cross-reactive TCRs were removed. Using the MIRA antigens, annotated TCRs were further analysed by specific ORF or by position within an ORF. Breadth was defined as the number of annotated unique rearrangements divided by the total number of unique productive rearrangements, and depth was defined as the summed frequency of the annotated unique rearrangements. Group comparisons of TCR breadth used two-sided Wilcoxon rank-sum tests. TCRdb took over this immuneACCESS table, retaining in-frame rearrangements with V and J assigned. Such tables are incomplete; in checked studies, under half of the missing clones stem from an unresolved V gene, and the remainder is unexplained. V, J and clone size are taken as reported in that table, and D and trimming were inferred from the DNA itself. This sample has roughly 500,000 clones in its table, and roughly 87% of those were observed once. Around 2.5% of the sample goes to the ten largest clones.

Taken with the paper, the label for treatment or condition translates to: about 20 received Ad26.COV2.S at low or high dose, single or two shots; 5 received placebo; per-sample allocation not given. Repertoires of vaccine and placebo recipients were sequenced from samples collected on day 63 after the first injection. Cohort 1b enrolled 25 adults aged 18-55 years at a single site in Boston, USA, between 29 July and 7 August 2020. Ad26.COV2.S was a replication-incompetent adenovirus type 26 vector expressing a prefusion-stabilized SARS-CoV-2 spike protein from the original Wuhan strain. This clonotype was obtained from a person between 18 and 65 years old who received the Ad26.COV2.S COVID-19 vaccine or a placebo. The material sequenced was peripheral blood, taken in a trial of Ad26.COV2.S vaccine versus placebo. The rearranged segments are TRBV6-8 and TRBJ1-5; the D gene remains uncertain. The bases are TGTGCCAGCAGTTACCCTCACTTCTCTAACTATAGCAATCAGCCCCAGCATTTT. This sequence encodes CASSYPHFSNYSNQPQHF.